This T cell receptor (beta chain) was obtained from a study of cytomegalovirus exposure and HLA in healthy donors. For the study at large: In an early release, HLA-typed donors contributed 80 million to 95 million unique TCR sequences.

Note on this clone: The antigen remains undetermined.

It was with 60 Vbeta and 13 Jbeta primers that the PCR ran. Assay: immunoSEQ multiplex PCR; the TCRdb copy retains only in-frame clones and omits some. The sample holds over 70,000 clones; around 70% are singletons and the top ten take roughly 11%. Germline-derived CDR1 and CDR2 are MGHRA and YSYEKL. This CDR3 has 13 residues. Between the trimmed V and J ends, which lost 4 bases and 9 bases, there was a span of 13 bases. Findings and caveats of the study: Among the CMV-associated chains, a few were confirmed in vitro as specific for CMV antigens.

This donor had no CMV serostatus on record. The receptor's source is a human donor in good health. The V and J genes are TRBV4-1 and TRBJ2-1; a weak D match, TRBD2 (6 bases). Sequencing input: PBMCs. The CDR3 bases are TGCGCCAGCAGCCCCCCGGGAGTAGGTGAGCAGTTCTTC. Translated, it gives CASSPPGVGEQFF.